The rows below give T cell receptor beta chains drawn from one sample of a study of technical replicates of blood from a handful of donors. Only in-frame clones appear in the TCRdb table, and some are missing; sequencing was by immunoSEQ multiplex PCR. The table records over 55,000 clones, about 95% of them present only once. Sequencing input: PBMCs. The source is a human donor in good health. Some clones in this sample may be carry-over from other donors' samples. Each CDR3 is given with its conserved first and last residue. The D gene is left open where the match is weak. The size of a clone is reported for some rows only, either as once, few or many, or as a class for expanded clones.

abundance	d_gene	v_gene	j_gene	CDR3nt	CDR3aa
-	-	TRBV7-9	TRBJ2-5	TGTGCCAGCAGCTTAGCGCTGACAGCCCAAGAGACCCAGTACTTC	CASSLALTAQETQYF
-	-	TRBV7-9	TRBJ2-5	TGTGCCAGCAGCTTATCAGGGTCGCAAGAGACCCAGTACTTC	CASSLSGSQETQYF
-	TRBD1	TRBV19	TRBJ1-2	TGTGCCAGTAGGCTGACAGGGGTATCCAACTATGGCTACACCTTC	CASRLTGVSNYGYTF
-	TRBD1	TRBV30	TRBJ1-2	TGTGCCTGGACCCTGACAGGGAGGAGCTATGGCTACACCTTC	CAWTLTGRSYGYTF
many	TRBD2	TRBV4-2	TRBJ2-1	TGTGCCAGCAGCCAAGGGACTAGCGGGGAGTACAATGAGCAGTTCTTC	CASSQGTSGEYNEQFF
-	-	TRBV5-5	TRBJ2-6	TGTGCCAGCCGCCGGGTGAACTCTGGGGCCAACGTCCTGACTTTC	CASRRVNSGANVLTF
-	-	TRBV27	TRBJ1-3	TGTGCCAGCAGACCCTTTGGAGTTCCCTCTGGAAACACCATATATTTT	CASRPFGVPSGNTIYF
-	-	TRBV7-9	TRBJ1-1	TGTGCCAGCGGACTTTGGGGGGAAGGGACTGAAGCTTTCTTT	CASGLWGEGTEAFF
-	-	TRBV6-4	TRBJ2-3	TGTGCCAGCAGTGACGGGGAGAGCACAGATACGCAGTATTTT	CASSDGESTDTQYF
-	TRBD1	TRBV7-8	TRBJ1-4	TGTGCCAGCAGCCCGGACAGGATTAATGAAAAACTGTTTTTT	CASSPDRINEKLFF
-	TRBD1	TRBV4-1	TRBJ1-2	TGCGCCAGCAGCCTACCAAAAACAGGGGATGCCGCCGCTAACTATGGCTACACCTTC	CASSLPKTGDAAANYGYTF
-	TRBD2	TRBV7-8	TRBJ2-3	TGTGCCAGCAGCTCGTTATATGCGGGGGAGGGTCCAGATACGCAGTATTTT	CASSSLYAGEGPDTQYF
-	TRBD1	TRBV6-5	TRBJ2-7	TGTGCCAGCAGACCGACAGGGTCCTACGAGCAGTACTTC	CASRPTGSYEQYF
-	TRBD1	TRBV18	TRBJ2-1	TGTGCCAGCTCAAAGGACAGGGGCAATGAGCAGTTCTTC	CASSKDRGNEQFF
few	-	TRBV5-6	TRBJ1-2	TGTGCCAGCAGCTTGGTAGAAGGGGCCCGCTCCTATGGCTACACCTTC	CASSLVEGARSYGYTF
-	-	TRBV7-9	TRBJ1-2	TGTGCCAGCAGCTCAATCCTTCAAGACAAAAACTATGGCTACACCTTC	CASSSILQDKNYGYTF
-	TRBD2	TRBV27	TRBJ2-5	TGTGCCAGCAGTTTACTAGCGGGAGGGGGAGAGACCCAGTACTTC	CASSLLAGGGETQYF
-	-	TRBV11-2	TRBJ2-3	TGTGCCAGCAGCTTAGTCCCGTCATCGGTCCCAGATACGCAGTATTTT	CASSLVPSSVPDTQYF
large	TRBD1	TRBV5-1	TRBJ2-5	TGCGCCAGCAGCGCGGACAGGGTAGAGACCCAGTACTTC	CASSADRVETQYF
-	TRBD1	TRBV2	TRBJ2-5	TGTGCCAGCAGCAAAAGGACAGGGGCGGGGGAGACCCAGTACTTC	CASSKRTGAGETQYF
-	-	TRBV7-9	TRBJ2-5	TGTGCCAGCAGCTTAGCGCGTGGTCAGGGGGAGACCCAGTACTTC	CASSLARGQGETQYF
once	TRBD1	TRBV2	TRBJ2-3	TGTGCCAGCAGTGAAGGGGACAGGCCAGATACGCAGTATTTT	CASSEGDRPDTQYF